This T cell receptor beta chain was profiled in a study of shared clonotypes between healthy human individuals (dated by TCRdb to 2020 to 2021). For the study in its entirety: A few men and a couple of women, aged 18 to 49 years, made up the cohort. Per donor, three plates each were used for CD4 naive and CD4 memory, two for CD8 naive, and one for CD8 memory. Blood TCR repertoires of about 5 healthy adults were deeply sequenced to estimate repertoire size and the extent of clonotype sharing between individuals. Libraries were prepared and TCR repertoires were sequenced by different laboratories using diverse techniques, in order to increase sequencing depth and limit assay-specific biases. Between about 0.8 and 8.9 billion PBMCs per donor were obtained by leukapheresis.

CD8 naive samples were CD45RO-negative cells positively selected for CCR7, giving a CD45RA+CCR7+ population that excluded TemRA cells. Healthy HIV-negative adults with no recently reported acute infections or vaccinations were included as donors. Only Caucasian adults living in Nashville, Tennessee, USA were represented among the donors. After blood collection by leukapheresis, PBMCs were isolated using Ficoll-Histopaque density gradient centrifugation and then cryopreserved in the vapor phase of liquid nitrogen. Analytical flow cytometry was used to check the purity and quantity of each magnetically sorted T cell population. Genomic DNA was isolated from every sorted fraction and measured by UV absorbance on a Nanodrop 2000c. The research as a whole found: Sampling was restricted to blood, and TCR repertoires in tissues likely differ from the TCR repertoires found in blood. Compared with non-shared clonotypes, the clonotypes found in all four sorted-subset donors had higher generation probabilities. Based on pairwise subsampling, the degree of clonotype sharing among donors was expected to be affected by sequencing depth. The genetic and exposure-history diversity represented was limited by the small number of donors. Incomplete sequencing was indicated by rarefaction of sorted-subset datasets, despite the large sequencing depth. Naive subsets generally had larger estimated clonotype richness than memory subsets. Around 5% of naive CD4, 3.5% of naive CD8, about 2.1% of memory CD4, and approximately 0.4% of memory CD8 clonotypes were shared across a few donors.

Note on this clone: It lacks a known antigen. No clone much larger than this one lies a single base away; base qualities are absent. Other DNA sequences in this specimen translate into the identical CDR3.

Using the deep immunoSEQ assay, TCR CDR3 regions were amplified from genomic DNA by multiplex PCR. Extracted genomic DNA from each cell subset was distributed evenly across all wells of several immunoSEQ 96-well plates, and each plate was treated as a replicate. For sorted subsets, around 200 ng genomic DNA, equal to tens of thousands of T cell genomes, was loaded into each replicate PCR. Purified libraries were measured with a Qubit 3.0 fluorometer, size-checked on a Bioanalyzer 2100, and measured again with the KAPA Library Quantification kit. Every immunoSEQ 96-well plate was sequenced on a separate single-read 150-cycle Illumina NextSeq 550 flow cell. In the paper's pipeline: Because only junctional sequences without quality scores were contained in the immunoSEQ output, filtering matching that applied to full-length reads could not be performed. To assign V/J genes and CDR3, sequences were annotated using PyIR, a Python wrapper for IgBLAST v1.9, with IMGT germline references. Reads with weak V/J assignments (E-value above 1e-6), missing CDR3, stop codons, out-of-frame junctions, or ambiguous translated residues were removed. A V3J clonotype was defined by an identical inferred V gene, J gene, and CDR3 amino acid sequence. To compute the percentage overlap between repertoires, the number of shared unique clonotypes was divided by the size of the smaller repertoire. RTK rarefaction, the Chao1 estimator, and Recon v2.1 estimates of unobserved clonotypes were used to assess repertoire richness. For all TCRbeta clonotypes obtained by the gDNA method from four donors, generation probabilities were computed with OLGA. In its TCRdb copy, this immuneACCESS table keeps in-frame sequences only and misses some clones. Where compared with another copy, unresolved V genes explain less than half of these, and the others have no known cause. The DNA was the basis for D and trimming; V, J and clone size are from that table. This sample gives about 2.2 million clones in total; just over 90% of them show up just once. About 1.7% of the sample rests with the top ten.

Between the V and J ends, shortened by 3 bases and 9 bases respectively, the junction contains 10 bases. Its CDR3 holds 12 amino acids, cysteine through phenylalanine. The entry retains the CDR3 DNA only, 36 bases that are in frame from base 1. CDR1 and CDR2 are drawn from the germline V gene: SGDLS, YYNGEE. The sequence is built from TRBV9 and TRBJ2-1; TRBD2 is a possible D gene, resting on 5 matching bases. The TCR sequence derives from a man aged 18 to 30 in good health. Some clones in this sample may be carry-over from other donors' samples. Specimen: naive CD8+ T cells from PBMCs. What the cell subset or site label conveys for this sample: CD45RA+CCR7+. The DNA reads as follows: TGTGCCAGCAGCGCAGGCCGGGGTGAGCAGTTCTTC. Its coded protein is CASSAGRGEQFF. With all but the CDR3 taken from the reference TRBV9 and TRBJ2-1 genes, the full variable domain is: DSGVTQTPKHLITATGQRVTLRCSPRSGDLSVYWYQQSLDQGLQFLIQYYNGEERAKGNILERFSAQQFPDLHSELNLSSLELGDSALYFCASSAGRGEQFFGPGTRLTVL.